The rows below give T cell receptor beta chains drawn from one sample of a study of blood T cell repertoires in COVID-19. Libraries were prepared by immunoSEQ multiplex PCR; TCRdb keeps only in-frame clonotypes and omits some of them. The sample lists about 400,000 clones; around 90% were seen once. The sample comprised PBMCs or T cells enriched from blood (not recorded which). Receptors originate from a woman aged 35 to 49 with acute COVID-19. CDR3s include the opening cysteine and the closing phenylalanine or tryptophan. The D gene is left open where the match is weak.

v_call d_call cdr3_aa
TRBV4-2 TRBD1 CASSTRGRNTEAFF
TRBV7-6 TRBD1 CASSPTSGGSNYGYTF
TRBV5-1 . CASSPAGSYEQYF
TRBV3-1/TRBV3-2 . CASSRKGGETQYF
TRBV5-6 TRBD2 CASTPWEGYGTDTQYF
TRBV5-1 . CASRVSGELFF
TRBV5-1 . CASSLNRDTIYF
TRBV9 . CASSVQTTASYNEQFF
TRBV11-2 . CASSSNSFISGNTIYF
TRBV5-1 . CASSLEPGDYGYEQYF
TRBV10-1 TRBD2 CASSESGGWRFF
TRBV4-1 . CASSRTSEPTNEKLFF
TRBV19 TRBD1 CASRQTGTGYWASQHF
TRBV18 . CASWELTDTQYF
TRBV7-2 . CASSLGGDEQYF
TRBV5-5 . CASSLSGDIGNTIYF
TRBV12-3/TRBV12-4 . CASSFRVQETQYF
TRBV2 . CASSSSSYEQYF
TRBV2 . CASNRQNTGELFF
TRBV19 . CASRQGGWIDTQYF
TRBV2 TRBD2 CASTTQRGAFYNEQFF
TRBV20-1 . CSASPRVPYEQYF
TRBV2 . CASSAGNLETQYF
TRBV5-1 TRBD1 CASSSDRGRGQYF
TRBV11-3 TRBD1 CASSPGQGGGELFF
TRBV23-1 . CASSQMGHGTRHHSNQPQHF
TRBV10-1 TRBD2 CASSSSGDYNEQFF